This TCR beta chain came from a study of human T cells and chemical hapten exposure. Total RNA was extracted from unfractionated whole blood. MiXCR was run by TCRdb on the 5' RACE reads, yielding one entry per CDR3 protein. The sample has under 150,000 distinct CDR3 sequences, 19% seen once. This clonotype came up a few times. The receptor was isolated from a human donor in good health.

CDR3 sequence: CASSQVGNTIYF. CDR3 in DNA: TGTGCCAGCAGCCAAGTCGGAAACACCATATATTTT. The genes are TRBV3-1 and TRBJ1-3; no clear D. The ends were cut back, 1 base at V and 4 bases at J, with 2 bases in the middle. Germline-derived CDR1 and CDR2 are LGHDT and YNNKEL (reference sequence). The CDR3 is 12 residues long.